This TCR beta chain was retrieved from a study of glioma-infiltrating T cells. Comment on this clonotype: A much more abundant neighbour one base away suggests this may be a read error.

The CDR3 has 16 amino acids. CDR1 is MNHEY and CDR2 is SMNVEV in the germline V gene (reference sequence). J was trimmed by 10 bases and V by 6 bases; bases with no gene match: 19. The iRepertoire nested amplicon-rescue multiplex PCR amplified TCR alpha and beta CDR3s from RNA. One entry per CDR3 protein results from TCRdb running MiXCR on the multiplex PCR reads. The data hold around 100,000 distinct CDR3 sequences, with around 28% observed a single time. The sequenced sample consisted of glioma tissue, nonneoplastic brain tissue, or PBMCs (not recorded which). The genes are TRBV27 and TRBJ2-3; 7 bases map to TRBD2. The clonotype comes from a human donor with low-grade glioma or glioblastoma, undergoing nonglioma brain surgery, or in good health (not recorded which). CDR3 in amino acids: CASRLATSASSMSQYF. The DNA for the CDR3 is TGTGCCAGCAGGCTCGCAACTAGCGCGAGTTCCATGTCGCAGTATTTT.